Listed here is a single T cell receptor beta chain. The source of the sample is a study of cytomegalovirus exposure and HLA in healthy donors. The CDR3 totals 13 residues. V lost 1 base and J 5 bases, leaving 5 bases between the germline ends. From germline, CDR1 is SGHVS and CDR2 FNYEAQ. The PCR ran on 60 Vbeta and 13 Jbeta primers. Profiling relied on immunoSEQ multiplex PCR, and the TCRdb table lists in-frame clones only, not all of them. The table lists roughly 99,000 clones, around 80% of them singletons. The clonotype comes from a male donor in good health and CMV-seropositive. Sequencing was performed on PBMCs. This chain joins TRBV7-6 and TRBJ1-4; D is unclear. CDR3 protein: CASSLVLNEKLFF. Here the CDR3 DNA reads TGTGCCAGCAGCTTAGTCTTAAATGAAAAACTGTTTTTT.